Following are 23 T cell receptor beta chains from one sample sequenced in a study of blood T cell repertoires in COVID-19. Sequencing used immunoSEQ multiplex PCR; TCRdb keeps in-frame clones, though not all of them. Found here are more than 350,000 clones, roughly 88% of them singletons; the top ten hold approximately 1.5%. Source material: PBMCs or T cells enriched from blood (not recorded which). These receptors were obtained from a woman under 30 who had been exposed to COVID-19.

The chain carries TRBV6-4 and TRBJ1-5; D is ambiguous. Trimming stripped 8 bases from V and 2 bases from J, with 10 bases between. Germline-derived CDR1 and CDR2 are MRHNA and SNTAGT. The CDR3 is 13 amino acids. The CDR3, as DNA: TGTGCCAGCTCTGTATCGGGCAATCAGCCCCAGCATTTT. Translation: CASSVSGNQPQHF.

The chain recombines TRBV7-8 with TRBJ1-5; D is unresolved. This CDR3 has 14 residues. Trimming took 0 bases from V and 5 from J, leaving 8 bases between them. Per germline, CDR1 SGHVS and CDR2 FQNEAQ. The DNA of the CDR3 is TGTGCCAGCAGCTTAGCGTTTTCCGATCAGCCCCAGCATTTT. As protein: CASSLAFSDQPQHF.

This clone has a single count. The rearrangement uses TRBV18 and TRBJ1-6; the D is unclear. Trimming stripped 5 bases from V and 8 bases from J, with 13 bases between. This CDR3 spans 14 amino acids. Germline CDR1 is KGHSH and CDR2 is LQKENI. In nucleotides, the CDR3 is TGTGCCAGCTCAGTGCGGGTTGGTGATTCACCCCTCCACTTT. Its protein is CASSVRVGDSPLHF.

The CDR3: CASSPELAKNIQYF. Written as DNA, the CDR3 is TGCGCCAGCAGCCCGGAGTTAGCCAAAAACATTCAGTACTTC. The chain has TRBV5-1 and TRBJ2-4; D gene uncertain. Germline CDR1 and CDR2: SGHRS and YFSETQ. The CDR3 runs 14 residues. Trimming cost V 4 bases and J 0 bases, with 8 bases left between them.

This rearrangement joins TRBV18 to TRBJ1-3; TRBD1 is a possible D gene (5 bases). V was trimmed by 3 bases and J by 3 bases, leaving 9 bases between them. Germline V gene sequence: CDR1 KGHSH, CDR2 LQKENI. The CDR3 consists of 14 residues. The CDR3 DNA follows: TGTGCCAGCTCACCCCAGGGTGGTGGAAACACCATATATTTT. Translated, it gives CASSPQGGGNTIYF.

The J gene is TRBJ2-2, the V gene TRBV2; D might be TRBD1 (6 bases). The CDR3 extends over 14 amino acids. Between the trimmed V and J ends, which lost 6 bases and 0 bases, there was a span of 8 bases. Per the germline V gene, CDR1 is SNHLY and CDR2 is FYNNEI. CDR3 sequence (DNA): TGTGCCAGCAGCAGACAGGCGAACACCGGGGAGCTGTTTTTT. Encoded protein: CASSRQANTGELFF.

This clone has just one count. The chain uses TRBV7-9 and TRBJ2-2, with D tentatively TRBD1 (5 bases). V dropped 2 bases and J dropped 6 bases, with 16 bases sitting between them. CDR1 and CDR2 (germline): SEHNR, FQNEAQ (reference sequence). There are 16 residues in the CDR3. DNA for the CDR3: TGTGCCAGCAGCTTATATCAGGGTGGAACGGCCGGGGAGCTGTTTTTT. Translating it yields CASSLYQGGTAGELFF.

V usage is TRBV6-1 and J usage is TRBJ2-7, with 9 bases identical to TRBD2. Germline V gives CDR1 MNHNS, CDR2 SASEGT. This CDR3 is 20 amino acids long. The V segment lost 0 bases and the J segment 4 bases; nucleotides outside the gene matches: 19. CDR3 sequence reads: CASSEAQQGWLAGLKYEQYF. The DNA of the CDR3 is TGTGCCAGCAGTGAAGCCCAACAGGGTTGGCTAGCGGGACTCAAATACGAGCAGTACTTC.

In its sample, this clone was seen a few times. This chain connects TRBV7-2 to TRBJ2-1; unclear D gene. Trimming stripped 1 base from V and 8 bases from J, with 9 bases between. From germline, CDR1 is SGHTA and CDR2 FQGNSA. The CDR3 is 13 amino acids. CDR3: CASSLVWADEQFF. CDR3 sequence (DNA): TGTGCCAGCAGCTTAGTCTGGGCTGATGAGCAGTTCTTC.

The V call is TRBV28, the J call TRBJ2-5, with TRBD2 as a possible D gene (7 bases). Germline V gene data show CDR1 as MDHEN and CDR2 as SYDVKM. This CDR3 is 17 amino acids long. The V gene lost 2 bases and the J gene lost 5 bases, with 21 bases spanning the gap. The CDR3 bases are TGTGCCAGCAGTTTAATGTTGGCGGGGGCCGATAGGGAGACCCAGTACTTC. Translation gives CASSLMLAGADRETQYF.

Concerning this clone itself: Given a much more abundant clone one base away, this may be a read error. Other DNA sequences in this sample translate to the same CDR3. The rearrangement uses TRBV28 and TRBJ1-6, with D tentatively TRBD1 (5 bases). Germline CDR1 MDHEN, CDR2 SYDVKM. The V end was cut by 3 bases, the J end by 0 bases, with 6 bases between. This CDR3 is built from 15 residues. CDR3 residues: CASSFTGSYNSPLHF. The DNA of the CDR3 is TGTGCCAGCAGTTTCACAGGCTCCTATAATTCACCCCTCCACTTT.

This chain uses TRBV3-1 (or the pseudogene TRBV3-2) with TRBJ1-5, with D perhaps TRBD1 (5 bases). The CDR3 is made up of 15 amino acids. V lost 0 bases to trimming and J lost 4 bases, with 10 bases between them. The germline CDR1 and CDR2 sequences are LGHDT and YNNKEL (reference sequence). CDR3 DNA sequence: TGTGCCAGCAGCCAAGAGGCGGGGGGGAATCAGCCCCAGCATTTT. Encoded protein: CASSQEAGGNQPQHF.

J is TRBJ2-7 and V is TRBV9; D is perhaps TRBD2 (6 bases). The CDR3 totals 20 residues. Germline values: CDR1 SGDLS, CDR2 YYNGEE. The V end was cut by 0 bases, the J end by 6 bases, with 31 bases between. The CDR3 DNA sequence: TGTGCCAGCAGCGTAGGTTTGTCCGGGAGTCTTTCTCTATTCATTGGCGAGCAGTACTTC. Translating gives CASSVGLSGSLSLFIGEQYF. Combining the CDR3 with reference TRBV9 and TRBJ2-7 gives the whole variable domain DSGVTQTPKHLITATGQRVTLRCSPRSGDLSVYWYQQSLDQGLQFLIQYYNGEERAKGNILERFSAQQFPDLHSELNLSSLELGDSALYFCASSVGLSGSLSLFIGEQYFGPGTRLTVT.

The V gene is TRBV5-4, the J gene TRBJ1-1; 7 nucleotides match TRBD1. CDR1 SGHNT and CDR2 YYREEE come from the germline V gene (reference sequence). This CDR3 comprises 19 residues. The ends lost 0 bases at V and 1 base at J; junction bases unmatched: 15. The CDR3 reads CASSLETRAIGTENTEAFF. In DNA, the CDR3 is TGTGCCAGCAGCTTGGAGACTCGTGCTATCGGGACAGAGAACACTGAAGCTTTCTTT.

The rearrangement links TRBV7-7 to TRBJ2-7; 9 bases line up with TRBD2. The CDR3 totals 15 residues. CDR1 is SSHAT and CDR2 is FNYEAQ in the germline V gene (reference sequence). V shed 6 bases, J shed 0 bases, and the junction held 6 bases outside the gene matches. The CDR3, as DNA: TGTGCCAGCAGTCCCCTAGCGGGAACCTCCTACGAGCAGTACTTC. Translating it yields CASSPLAGTSYEQYF.

The chain's CDR3 is CASSHPLTTSGKTYEQYF. CDR3 DNA sequence: TGTGCCAGCAGCCACCCACTCACGACTAGCGGCAAGACCTACGAGCAGTACTTC. This chain links TRBV11-3 with TRBJ2-7; 9 nucleotides align to TRBD2. The length of the CDR3 is 18 residues. Per the germline V gene, CDR1 is SGHNT and CDR2 is YENEEA. V lost 5 bases, J lost 2 bases, and 16 bases stayed unmatched.

The J gene is TRBJ1-3, the V gene TRBV19; no clear D. V was cut by 5 bases and J by 4 bases, with 15 bases left in between. The CDR3 length is 15 residues. The germline CDR1 and CDR2 sequences are LNHDA and SQIVND (reference sequence). This chain's CDR3 is CASSPRPGGGNTIYF. CDR3 coding DNA: TGTGCCAGTAGTCCACGACCCGGCGGGGGAAACACCATATATTTT.

The chain is built from TRBV28 and TRBJ2-7, with D possibly matching TRBD1 (6 bases). CDR3 length equals 15 residues. Trimming took off 5 bases at V and 5 bases at J, with 19 bases between the two ends. Germline assignment: CDR1 MDHEN and CDR2 SYDVKM. Written as DNA, the CDR3 is TGTGCCAGCAGTCCTTACCGCGACAGGTTTAACGAGCAGTACTTC. Its translation is CASSPYRDRFNEQYF.

In this sample, this clone turned up a few times. The chain has TRBV28 and TRBJ2-7; perhaps TRBD1 as D (6 bases). Germline V gene data show CDR1 as MDHEN and CDR2 as SYDVKM. CDR3 length equals 15 residues. Trimming cost V 6 bases and J 1 base, with 16 bases left between them. DNA of the CDR3: TGTGCCAGCAGCCCAGGGACAAGTTTTTCCTACGAGCAGTACTTC. This gives the protein CASSPGTSFSYEQYF. The full variable domain, with the rest looked up from reference TRBV28 and TRBJ2-7, is DVKVTQSSRYLVKRTGEKVFLECVQDMDHENMFWYRQDPGLGLRLIYFSYDVKMKEKGDIPEGYSVSREKKERFSLILESASTNQTSMYLCASSPGTSFSYEQYFGPGTRLTVT.

The chain has TRBV24-1 and TRBJ2-2; 11 bases match TRBD1. This CDR3 comprises 16 residues. The J segment lost 4 bases and the V segment lost 4 bases, leaving 4 bases of the junction unmatched. CDR1 is KGHDR, CDR2 SFDVKD, per germline. This CDR3 reads CATSDPGTGGTGELFF. Written as DNA, the CDR3 is TGTGCCACCAGTGACCCCGGGACAGGGGGCACCGGGGAGCTGTTTTTT.

The V and J genes are TRBV4-1 and TRBJ2-1, with 8 bases lining up with TRBD2. Germline trimming cut 6 bases from V and 10 bases from J; bases unmatched to any gene: 5. Germline lookup yields CDR1 MGHRA and CDR2 YSYEKL. The CDR3 loop spans 12 amino acids. CDR3 region: CASRGLGPEQFF. The DNA of the CDR3 is TGCGCCAGCAGGGGACTAGGCCCGGAGCAGTTCTTC.

The V gene is TRBV11-3, the J gene TRBJ2-6; TRBD2 might be the D (6 bases). Germline values: CDR1 SGHNT, CDR2 YENEEA. The CDR3 spans 18 residues. Trimming left V 1 base short and J 0 bases short, with 13 bases between. The CDR3 sequence is CASSLGGGPFSGANVLTF. In DNA, the CDR3 is TGTGCCAGCAGCTTAGGGGGAGGCCCCTTCTCTGGGGCCAACGTCCTGACTTTC.

J is TRBJ2-1 and V is TRBV6-1, with TRBD2 matching 8 bases. With V trimmed by 3 bases and J by 1 base, 5 bases remained unmatched. The germline CDR1 and CDR2 sequences are MNHNS and SASEGT. The CDR3 has 16 residues. In DNA form, the CDR3 reads TGTGCCAGCAGTGACCGTGTAGCGGGATCCTACAATGAGCAGTTCTTC. Protein: CASSDRVAGSYNEQFF.